One and the same sample provided the 30 T cell receptor beta chains below, sequenced in a study of T cell responses to AZD1222 COVID-19 vaccine. Data came from immunoSEQ multiplex PCR; TCRdb stores just in-frame clones and leaves some out. Among 95,000 to 150,000 clones listed, roughly 90% were seen once. This specimen was peripheral blood, taken 28 days after the second AZD1222 dose. The source of these receptors is an adult who received the AZD1222 COVID-19 vaccine.

The chain employs TRBV19 and TRBJ2-1, with D hard to call. CDR3 length: 16 residues. The germline CDR1 and CDR2 sequences are LNHDA and SQIVND (reference sequence). Trimming took 4 bases from V and 0 from J, leaving 13 bases between them. The chain's CDR3 is CASSRDDPRSYNEQFF. CDR3 bases: TGTGCCAGTAGTAGAGATGACCCTCGCTCCTACAATGAGCAGTTCTTC.

This clone showed up many times. The V and J genes are TRBV27 and TRBJ2-7, with D hard to call. This CDR3 comprises 14 residues. Germline assignment: CDR1 MNHEY and CDR2 SMNVEV (reference sequence). V dropped 6 bases and J dropped 4 bases, with 16 bases sitting between them. In DNA form, the CDR3 reads TGTGCCAGCAGGGGCCTCTCCCAAGGGTACGAGCAGTACTTC. It specifies CASRGLSQGYEQYF.

This chain links TRBV10-3 with TRBJ1-6, with TRBD1 matching 8 bases. The CDR3 loop spans 14 amino acids. CDR1 ENHRY and CDR2 SYGVKD come from the germline V gene. Trimming removed 7 bases from V and 7 bases from J; junction bases left unmatched: 6. CDR3 amino acids: CAIKPTGGNSPLHF. The DNA for the CDR3 is TGTGCCATCAAACCAACAGGGGGGAATTCACCCCTCCACTTT.

This clone appeared a few times. CDR3 sequence (DNA): TGTGCCAGCAGCCTGGGCCGGGGGAGCCCCCTCGGCTACACCTTC. This codes for CASSLGRGSPLGYTF. This chain joins TRBV3-1 (or the pseudogene TRBV3-2) and TRBJ1-2; perhaps TRBD1 as D (5 bases). The germline V gene has CDR1 LGHDT and CDR2 YNNKEL (reference sequence). The CDR3 spans 15 residues. Trimming took off 4 bases at V and 8 bases at J, with 20 bases between the two ends.

This chain connects TRBV28 to TRBJ1-5; tentatively, D is TRBD1 (5 bases). V was clipped by 6 bases and J by 1 base, with 16 bases between them. The length of the CDR3 is 16 residues. The germline V gene has CDR1 MDHEN and CDR2 SYDVKM. The CDR3 spells CASSPWGVNSNQPQHF. The CDR3 region has the DNA TGTGCCAGCAGCCCATGGGGGGTGAACAGCAATCAGCCCCAGCATTTT.

The chain employs TRBV9 and TRBJ1-1, with TRBD1 as a possible D gene (6 bases). The CDR3 extends over 15 amino acids. The germline V gene has CDR1 SGDLS and CDR2 YYNGEE. Trimming removed 0 bases from V and 3 bases from J, with 12 bases in between. The CDR3 region has the DNA TGTGCCAGCAGCGTAGTCGGGGGGCCGGACACTGAAGCTTTCTTT. This translates into CASSVVGGPDTEAFF. Combining the CDR3 with reference TRBV9 and TRBJ1-1 gives the whole variable domain DSGVTQTPKHLITATGQRVTLRCSPRSGDLSVYWYQQSLDQGLQFLIQYYNGEERAKGNILERFSAQQFPDLHSELNLSSLELGDSALYFCASSVVGGPDTEAFFGQGTRLTVV.

The V call is TRBV7-9, the J call TRBJ1-2; D is perhaps TRBD1 (5 bases). In germline, CDR1 is SEHNR, CDR2 FQNEAQ (reference sequence). Trimming left V 2 bases short and J 3 bases short, with 10 bases between. The length of the CDR3 is 14 residues. Here the CDR3 DNA reads TGTGCCAGCAGCTTACCCACGACAGACTATGGCTACACCTTC. This gives the protein CASSLPTTDYGYTF.

The chain combines TRBV18 with TRBJ1-3, with 8 bases that match TRBD1. Trimming at V came to 5 bases and at J to 3 bases, leaving 3 bases not matched to a gene. The germline gives CDR1 KGHSH, CDR2 LQKENI. The CDR3 runs to 14 residues. The CDR3 nucleotides read TGTGCCAGCTCAAAAGGACAGGGTGGAAACACCATATATTTT. This sequence encodes CASSKGQGGNTIYF.

V usage is TRBV28 and J usage is TRBJ2-1; D remains unclear. The germline V gene encodes CDR1 MDHEN and CDR2 SYDVKM. Between the trimmed V and J ends, which lost 2 bases and 0 bases, there was a span of 8 bases. The CDR3 has 15 residues. This chain's CDR3 is CASSLLSGSYNEQFF. As DNA, the CDR3 is TGTGCCAGCAGTTTACTCAGTGGCTCCTACAATGAGCAGTTCTTC.

The chain is built from TRBV3-1 (or the pseudogene TRBV3-2) and TRBJ2-1, with 16 nucleotides matching TRBD2. Germline V lookup: CDR1 LGHDT, CDR2 YNNKEL (reference sequence). The CDR3 totals 16 residues. The V gene end was trimmed by 3 bases and the J gene end by 9 bases; junction bases not matched to a gene: 5. CDR3 bases: TGTGCCAGCAGCCAGGGACTAGCGGGAGGGCCTTTTGAGCAGTTCTTC. The encoded protein is CASSQGLAGGPFEQFF.

This sequence joins TRBV6-6 and TRBJ1-1, with no clear D. The CDR3 extends over 14 amino acids. The germline V and J ends were trimmed by 2 bases and 1 base, with 8 bases remaining between them. Germline lookup yields CDR1 MNHNY and CDR2 SVGAGI (reference sequence). As DNA, the CDR3 is TGTGCCAGCAGTTACGGTGGCTCGAACACTGAAGCTTTCTTT. It yields the protein CASSYGGSNTEAFF.

This chain connects TRBV24-1 to TRBJ2-3; possibly TRBD2 for D (7 bases). This CDR3 contains 17 residues. The germline V and J ends were trimmed by 0 bases and 0 bases, with 12 bases remaining between them. Germline-derived CDR1 and CDR2 are KGHDR and SFDVKD. The CDR3 DNA reads TGTGCCACCAGTGATTTGGGGGGGGCATCTAGCACAGATACGCAGTATTTT. Amino acid sequence: CATSDLGGASSTDTQYF.

This chain links TRBV19 with TRBJ1-2; D remains unclear. CDR1 is LNHDA, CDR2 SQIVND, per germline (reference sequence). The V gene lost 3 bases and the J gene lost 4 bases, with 15 bases spanning the gap. This CDR3 spans 15 amino acids. The CDR3 loop is CASSIRSTRVYGYTF. The CDR3, as DNA: TGTGCCAGTAGTATTCGCTCCACCCGGGTCTATGGCTACACCTTC.

This clone was counted once. This chain connects TRBV4-1 to TRBJ1-6, with 9 bases that match TRBD1. CDR1 is MGHRA, CDR2 YSYEKL, per germline. Trimming cost V 4 bases and J 6 bases; bases outside gene matches: 13. There are 18 residues in the CDR3. CDR3 protein: CASSRAESGQGFNSPLHF. The CDR3, as DNA: TGCGCCAGCAGCCGCGCAGAATCGGGACAGGGTTTTAATTCACCCCTCCACTTT.

The chain employs TRBV27 and TRBJ1-6; 7 nucleotides match TRBD1. The CDR3 loop spans 14 amino acids. CDR1 is MNHEY and CDR2 is SMNVEV in the germline V gene (reference sequence). V gave up 3 bases and J gave up 10 bases; unmatched junction bases: 6. The CDR3 region is CASSLDRTRSPLHF. CDR3 coding DNA: TGTGCCAGCAGTTTGGACAGGACGAGGTCACCCCTCCACTTT.

The V and J genes are TRBV28 and TRBJ2-7, with TRBD2 identical over 9 bases. The CDR3 totals 15 residues. CDR1 is MDHEN and CDR2 is SYDVKM in the germline V gene. Germline trimming cut 5 bases from V and 4 bases from J; bases unmatched to any gene: 9. DNA for the CDR3: TGTGCCAGCAGTGGGCGGGGGGGGTTATCATACGAGCAGTACTTC. Residues: CASSGRGGLSYEQYF.

The chain has TRBV4-2 and TRBJ1-5, with D hard to call. CDR1 and CDR2 from the germline V gene are LGHNA and YNFKEQ. There are 15 residues in the CDR3. V gave up 1 base and J gave up 3 bases, with 10 bases separating them. CDR3 in amino acids: CASSQAEMNNQPQHF. CDR3 nucleotide sequence: TGTGCCAGCAGCCAAGCGGAGATGAACAATCAGCCCCAGCATTTT.

This clone was detected a few times. The chain links TRBV2 to TRBJ2-7, with a possible D match to TRBD1 (5 bases). The germline V gene encodes CDR1 SNHLY and CDR2 FYNNEI. The length of the CDR3 is 12 residues. With 7 bases removed from V and 3 bases from J, the gap between germline ends came to 10 bases. In nucleotides, the CDR3 is TGTGCCAGCACAAGACAGTTCTACGAGCAGTACTTC. Translated, it gives CASTRQFYEQYF.

The chain has TRBV5-4 and TRBJ2-5, with a possible D match to TRBD1 (5 bases). V lost 1 base and J 2 bases, leaving 6 bases between the germline ends. This CDR3 comprises 13 residues. Germline V lookup: CDR1 SGHNT, CDR2 YYREEE (reference sequence). This CDR3 is CASSLRGQETQYF. The CDR3 coding sequence is TGTGCCAGCAGCTTGAGGGGACAAGAGACCCAGTACTTC.

This clone was observed once. The J gene is TRBJ1-3, the V gene TRBV5-1; TRBD1 matches 8 bases. The CDR3 is made up of 14 amino acids. Germline V gives CDR1 SGHRS, CDR2 YFSETQ. Germline trimming cut 4 bases from V and 3 bases from J; bases unmatched to any gene: 3. CDR3 bases: TGCGCCAGCAGCCCGACAGGGGATGGAAACACCATATATTTT. Protein product: CASSPTGDGNTIYF.

This sequence joins TRBV7-2 and TRBJ1-2; 9 nucleotides align to TRBD1. J gave up 5 bases and V 7 bases, and 5 bases lay outside the gene matches. Germline assignment: CDR1 SGHTA and CDR2 FQGNSA. The CDR3 extends over 13 amino acids. CDR3: CASNLDRGYGYTF. Written as DNA, the CDR3 is TGTGCCAGCAACCTAGACAGGGGGTATGGCTACACCTTC.

This sequence joins TRBV6-5 and TRBJ1-5; D call uncertain. The ends were cut back, 5 bases at V and 0 bases at J, with 8 bases in the middle. CDR1 is MNHEY, CDR2 SVGAGI, per germline. This CDR3 is built from 14 residues. CDR3 sequence reads: CASSKTLSNQPQHF. As DNA, the CDR3 is TGTGCCAGCAGTAAGACACTTAGCAATCAGCCCCAGCATTTT.

The chain carries TRBV2 and TRBJ1-3; D is ambiguous. There are 15 residues in the CDR3. V lost 7 bases to trimming and J lost 0 bases, with 13 bases between them. CDR1 is SNHLY and CDR2 is FYNNEI in the germline V gene. The CDR3 region has the DNA TGTGCCAGCAAAGAAGACACGAGCTCTGGAAACACCATATATTTT. Its protein product is CASKEDTSSGNTIYF.

The chain has TRBV19 and TRBJ2-1, with D tentatively TRBD1 or TRBD2 (6 bases each). Per the germline V gene, CDR1 is LNHDA and CDR2 is SQIVND (reference sequence). Trimming shortened V by 4 bases and J by 5 bases, and 12 bases separated the two germline ends. This CDR3 spans 14 amino acids. This CDR3 reads CASSRRGHDNEQFF. The CDR3 bases are TGTGCCAGTAGTAGACGGGGGCACGACAATGAGCAGTTCTTC.

The gene calls are TRBV27 and TRBJ1-4; D remains unclear. CDR3 length: 16 amino acids. Germline V gives CDR1 MNHEY, CDR2 SMNVEV (reference sequence). V lost 4 bases and J 0 bases, leaving 12 bases between the germline ends. The CDR3 loop is CASSSYGAATNEKLFF. CDR3 DNA sequence: TGTGCCAGCAGTTCCTACGGAGCCGCAACTAATGAAAAACTGTTTTTT.

CDR3 sequence: CASSSLRRFYGYTF. CDR3 in DNA: TGTGCCAGCAGTTCCCTCCGGAGGTTCTATGGCTACACCTTC. The chain has TRBV28 and TRBJ1-2; D is unclear. The V gene's germline CDR1 is MDHEN and CDR2 SYDVKM. Trimming cost V 4 bases and J 4 bases, with 13 bases left between them. This CDR3 is 14 amino acids long.

This sequence joins TRBV29-1 and TRBJ1-1; 8 positions match TRBD1. The CDR3 extends over 13 amino acids. The V gene's germline CDR1 is SQVTM and CDR2 ANQGSEA. The junction had 10 bases not matched to a gene; V was cut back by 5 bases and J by 8 bases. The CDR3 sequence is CSVHPGQAPEAFF. The CDR3 DNA reads as TGCAGCGTTCATCCGGGACAGGCGCCAGAAGCTTTCTTT.

In its sample, this clone was seen a few times. The CDR3 DNA reads as TGTGCCAGCAGCTCACGGACGCATGAGCAGTTCTTC. It encodes CASSSRTHEQFF. V is TRBV6-5 and J is TRBJ2-1; D remains unclear. The CDR3 runs 12 residues. The V gene lost 6 bases and the J gene lost 8 bases, with 11 bases spanning the gap. Germline assignment: CDR1 MNHEY and CDR2 SVGAGI.

The count of this clone is one. The CDR3, as DNA: TGCAGCGTTGAAGTCCCTAGGACTAGCGGACTCCTTTACGAGCAGTACTTC. Translating gives CSVEVPRTSGLLYEQYF. The J gene is TRBJ2-7, the V gene TRBV29-1; 10 nucleotides align to TRBD2. V shed 1 base, J shed 4 bases, and the junction held 13 bases outside the gene matches. The CDR3 covers 17 residues. Germline values: CDR1 SQVTM, CDR2 ANQGSEA.

The chain recombines TRBV2 with TRBJ2-3, with D uncertain. V was shortened by 6 bases and J by 1 base, with 5 bases between the two germline ends. Germline CDR1 is SNHLY and CDR2 is FYNNEI. This CDR3 is built from 12 residues. The CDR3 coding sequence is TGTGCCAGCAGCCTAGGCACAGATACGCAGTATTTT. This encodes CASSLGTDTQYF.